This T cell receptor beta chain comes out of a study of T-cell memory formation after mild COVID-19. V trimming: 7 bases; J trimming: 5 bases; junction bases outside the gene matches: 15. This CDR3 has 16 amino acids. CDR1 SEHNR and CDR2 FQNEAQ come from the germline V gene (reference sequence). TCRdb re-called the 5' RACE reads through MiXCR, storing one row per CDR3 protein. The sample yields under 250,000 distinct CDR3 sequences, 8% to 9.5% seen once. The V and J genes are TRBV7-9 and TRBJ2-5; 8 bases are shared with TRBD1. The source of this sequence is a man between 18 and 29 years old who had mild COVID-19 (a few samples of this study predate the infection). Cell type and time point are not known. Sequencing was performed on PBMCs or a T cell subset sorted from them (not recorded which). The CDR3 here is CASNSAPGGDRETQYF. The CDR3 bases are TGTGCCAGCAATAGTGCCCCAGGGGGCGACCGGGAGACCCAGTACTTC. Full variable domain (missing parts from reference TRBV7-9 and TRBJ2-5): DTGVSQNPRHKITKRGQNVTFRCDPISEHNRLYWYRQTLGQGPEFLTYFQNEAQLEKSRLLSDRFSAERPKGSFSTLEIQRTEQGDSAMYLCASNSAPGGDRETQYFGPGTRLLVL.